The rows below give T cell receptor beta chains drawn from one sample of a study of cytomegalovirus exposure and HLA in healthy donors. The protocol was immunoSEQ multiplex PCR, while the TCRdb copy is restricted to in-frame clones and leaves out a portion. This sample yields some 170,000 clones, of which 75% to 85% are seen a single time; more than 0.75% belongs to the top ten. The sequencing sample was made of PBMCs. Receptors originate from a girl aged 2 to 9 in good health and CMV-seropositive. CDR3s include the opening cysteine and the closing phenylalanine or tryptophan. D genes are given only for firm matches. Rows give clone size only sometimes, using once, few, many, or a class for an expanded clone.

CDR3: CASSLGSGSNQPQHF
DNA: TGTGCCAGCAGCTTAGGGTCGGGATCCAATCAGCCCCAGCATTTT
D: .
V: TRBV7-9
size: .
J: TRBJ1-5

CDR3: CAWRRAQGLQETQYF
DNA: TGTGCCTGGAGGAGGGCACAGGGACTACAAGAGACCCAGTACTTC
D: .
V: TRBV30
size: .
J: TRBJ2-5

CDR3: CASSFRGSSYEQYF
DNA: TGTGCCAGCAGTTTTCGGGGTTCTAGCTACGAGCAGTACTTC
D: .
V: TRBV28
size: .
J: TRBJ2-7

CDR3: CSVPAGQGRYEQYF
DNA: TGCAGCGTCCCCGCTGGACAGGGGCGTTACGAGCAGTACTTC
D: TRBD1
V: TRBV29-1
size: .
J: TRBJ2-7

CDR3: CASSTRSGLAGEDEQFF
DNA: TGTGCCAGCAGCACTCGATCGGGACTAGCGGGAGAGGATGAGCAGTTCTTC
D: TRBD2
V: TRBV28
size: .
J: TRBJ2-1

CDR3: CAWGLGGLENIQYF
DNA: TGTGCCTGGGGACTAGGGGGGTTGGAAAACATTCAGTACTTC
D: .
V: TRBV30
size: .
J: TRBJ2-4

CDR3: CAWSAGTRGGYEQYF
DNA: TGTGCCTGGAGCGCAGGGACAAGAGGTGGCTACGAGCAGTACTTC
D: .
V: TRBV30
size: .
J: TRBJ2-7

CDR3: CASSLRLAGAGEQFF
DNA: TGTGCCAGCAGCTTAAGGCTAGCGGGAGCTGGTGAGCAGTTCTTC
D: TRBD2
V: TRBV7-3
size: few
J: TRBJ2-1

CDR3: CASSPLAGRLSDYEQYF
DNA: TGTGCCAGCAGTCCACTAGCGGGTCGCCTCAGTGACTACGAGCAGTACTTC
D: TRBD2
V: TRBV27
size: .
J: TRBJ2-7

CDR3: CAWSTSRRSEQYF
DNA: TGTGCCTGGAGTACTAGCCGGAGAAGCGAGCAGTACTTC
D: .
V: TRBV30
size: .
J: TRBJ2-7

CDR3: CASSTGRDTEAFF
DNA: TGTGCCAGCAGTACAGGGAGGGACACTGAAGCTTTCTTT
D: .
V: TRBV6-4
size: .
J: TRBJ1-1

CDR3: CASSHGLGRGYQPQHF
DNA: TGCGCCAGCAGCCACGGTCTAGGGAGGGGATATCAGCCCCAGCATTTT
D: .
V: TRBV4-1
size: .
J: TRBJ1-5

CDR3: CASSQGRQPSFYEQYF
DNA: TGTGCCAGCAGCCAAGGGAGACAGCCAAGCTTTTACGAGCAGTACTTC
D: .
V: TRBV4-2
size: once
J: TRBJ2-7

CDR3: CASSPTGDRGTDTQYF
DNA: TGTGCCAGCAGCCCTACCGGGGACAGGGGCACAGATACGCAGTATTTT
D: TRBD1
V: TRBV14
size: .
J: TRBJ2-3

CDR3: CASSINAGENTEAFF
DNA: TGTGCCAGTAGTATAAACGCAGGGGAGAACACTGAAGCTTTCTTT
D: .
V: TRBV19
size: .
J: TRBJ1-1

CDR3: CASSLAYYEQYF
DNA: TGTGCCAGCAGCTTAGCTTACTACGAGCAGTACTTC
D: .
V: TRBV7-8
size: .
J: TRBJ2-7

CDR3: CASSGRRGPRTGANVLTF
DNA: TGTGCCAGCAGTGGTAGAAGGGGGCCCCGGACTGGGGCCAACGTCCTGACTTTC
D: TRBD1
V: TRBV2
size: .
J: TRBJ2-6

CDR3: CASSQDQTGDPRVNEQFF
DNA: TGCGCCAGCAGCCAAGACCAGACAGGGGACCCTCGGGTCAATGAGCAGTTCTTC
D: TRBD1
V: TRBV4-1
size: .
J: TRBJ2-1

CDR3: CASSDRGGGAGANTEAFF
DNA: TGTGCCAGCAGCGATCGTGGAGGGGGTGCGGGGGCGAACACTGAAGCTTTCTTT
D: .
V: TRBV7-9
size: once
J: TRBJ1-1

CDR3: CASSPTPSGEENTEAFF
DNA: TGTGCCAGCAGCCCCACCCCATCCGGGGAGGAAAACACTGAAGCTTTCTTT
D: .
V: TRBV7-6
size: .
J: TRBJ1-1

CDR3: CASSQDERAEQFF
DNA: TGCGCCAGCAGCCAAGACGAGCGAGCTGAGCAGTTCTTC
D: .
V: TRBV4-1
size: .
J: TRBJ2-1

CDR3: CAGKQGALNTEAFF
DNA: TGTGCCGGCAAACAGGGGGCCTTGAACACTGAAGCTTTCTTT
D: TRBD1
V: TRBV2
size: .
J: TRBJ1-1

CDR3: CAWSVVKTAIYDEQFF
DNA: TGTGCCTGGAGTGTAGTGAAGACTGCCATCTATGATGAGCAGTTCTTC
D: .
V: TRBV30
size: .
J: TRBJ2-1

CDR3: CSSSLGQFTDTQYF
DNA: TGTTCCAGCAGCCTAGGACAGTTCACAGATACGCAGTATTTT
D: .
V: TRBV7-9
size: .
J: TRBJ2-3

CDR3: CASSLGAGNSYNEQFF
DNA: TGTGCCAGCAGCTTAGGGGCGGGGAACTCCTACAATGAGCAGTTCTTC
D: .
V: TRBV11-2
size: few
J: TRBJ2-1

CDR3: CASSEWAGGETQYF
DNA: TGTGCCAGCAGTGAATGGGCTGGTGGGGAGACCCAGTACTTC
D: .
V: TRBV2
size: .
J: TRBJ2-5

CDR3: CASSHGTESYEQYF
DNA: TGTGCCAGTAGCCACGGGACAGAATCCTACGAGCAGTACTTC
D: TRBD1
V: TRBV19
size: once
J: TRBJ2-7

CDR3: CASSVGVGREIQETQYF
DNA: TGTGCCAGCAGCGTAGGGGTGGGGCGGGAGATACAAGAGACCCAGTACTTC
D: TRBD2
V: TRBV9
size: .
J: TRBJ2-5

CDR3: CASSDLSGSAPGELFF
DNA: TGTGCCAGCAGCGACCTTAGCGGGAGTGCCCCCGGGGAGCTGTTTTTT
D: TRBD2
V: TRBV6-4
size: .
J: TRBJ2-2

CDR3: CASSSTGGNSYEQFF
DNA: TGTGCCAGCAGTTCGACAGGGGGCAATTCCTATGAGCAGTTCTTC
D: TRBD1
V: TRBV27
size: .
J: TRBJ2-1

CDR3: CASSLAIYEQYF
DNA: TGCGCCAGCAGCCTTGCCATCTACGAGCAGTACTTC
D: .
V: TRBV5-1
size: .
J: TRBJ2-7

CDR3: CASSPFSASGGMRELFF
DNA: TGTGCCAGCAGCCCGTTTTCGGCTAGCGGGGGTATGAGGGAGCTGTTTTTT
D: TRBD2
V: TRBV7-3
size: .
J: TRBJ2-2

CDR3: CASSPRLAGKNEQFF
DNA: TGTGCCAGCAGCCCCCGACTAGCGGGGAAGAATGAGCAGTTCTTC
D: TRBD2
V: TRBV7-8
size: once
J: TRBJ2-1

CDR3: CASSPRGLAGTREQFF
DNA: TGTGCCAGCTCCCCCAGGGGACTAGCGGGAACCCGTGAGCAGTTCTTC
D: TRBD2
V: TRBV7-9
size: .
J: TRBJ2-1

CDR3: CASRRTGLFEQYF
DNA: TGTGCCAGCAGAAGGACAGGCCTTTTCGAGCAGTACTTC
D: TRBD1
V: TRBV28
size: .
J: TRBJ2-7

CDR3: CASSEQFSGELFF
DNA: TGTGCCAGCAGTGAACAGTTTTCCGGGGAGCTGTTTTTT
D: .
V: TRBV25-1
size: .
J: TRBJ2-2

CDR3: CATTLGLGNYEQYF
DNA: TGCGCCACCACATTGGGACTAGGGAACTACGAGCAGTACTTC
D: TRBD2
V: TRBV5-1
size: .
J: TRBJ2-7

CDR3: CAWSAGTGTDTQYF
DNA: TGTGCCTGGAGTGCCGGGACAGGCACAGATACGCAGTATTTT
D: TRBD1
V: TRBV30
size: .
J: TRBJ2-3

CDR3: CAISSTGDYEQYF
DNA: TGTGCCATCAGTTCAACGGGGGACTACGAGCAGTACTTC
D: .
V: TRBV10-3
size: .
J: TRBJ2-7

CDR3: CTWDRGPNTEAFF
DNA: TGTACCTGGGACAGGGGCCCGAACACTGAAGCTTTCTTT
D: TRBD1
V: TRBV30
size: once
J: TRBJ1-1

CDR3: CASRGSSYGYTF
DNA: TGTGCCAGCAGAGGGAGTTCCTATGGCTACACCTTC
D: .
V: TRBV25-1
size: .
J: TRBJ1-2

CDR3: CASSGGLAGDTQYF
DNA: TGTGCCAGCAGTGGGGGACTAGCGGGAGATACGCAGTATTTT
D: TRBD2
V: TRBV6-5
size: .
J: TRBJ2-3

CDR3: CATSRDQAGGSKQPQHF
DNA: TGTGCCACCAGCAGAGATCAGGCAGGGGGGTCAAAACAGCCCCAGCATTTT
D: TRBD1
V: TRBV15
size: .
J: TRBJ1-5

CDR3: CASEGTGSYNEQFF
DNA: TGTGCCAGCGAAGGGACAGGCTCCTACAATGAGCAGTTCTTC
D: TRBD1
V: TRBV2
size: .
J: TRBJ2-1

CDR3: CASSQTGTGPGNTIYF
DNA: TGTGCCAGCAGCCAAACCGGGACAGGGCCTGGAAACACCATATATTTT
D: TRBD1
V: TRBV14
size: .
J: TRBJ1-3

CDR3: CSARGGGEQFF
DNA: TGCAGTGCTAGAGGGGGGGGTGAGCAGTTCTTC
D: TRBD2
V: TRBV20-1
size: .
J: TRBJ2-1

CDR3: CATSRVQGVQPQHF
DNA: TGTGCCACCAGCAGAGTACAGGGGGTTCAGCCCCAGCATTTT
D: TRBD1
V: TRBV15
size: few
J: TRBJ1-5

CDR3: CASSDSKGGETQYF
DNA: TGTGCCAGCAGTGACTCGAAGGGGGGGGAGACCCAGTACTTC
D: .
V: TRBV6-4
size: .
J: TRBJ2-5

CDR3: CASSLGGSRYNEQFF
DNA: TGCGCCAGCAGCTTGGGAGGGAGTCGGTACAATGAGCAGTTCTTC
D: .
V: TRBV5-1
size: .
J: TRBJ2-1

CDR3: CASRGNGKWIGELFF
DNA: TGTGCCAGCAGAGGAAACGGGAAATGGATCGGGGAGCTGTTTTTT
D: .
V: TRBV27
size: .
J: TRBJ2-2

CDR3: CASSRAGDYGYTF
DNA: TGCGCCAGCAGCCGCGCCGGAGACTATGGCTACACCTTC
D: .
V: TRBV4-1
size: .
J: TRBJ1-2

CDR3: CSVGGEVAHPKETQYF
DNA: TGCAGCGTTGGAGGGGAGGTGGCCCACCCGAAAGAGACCCAGTACTTC
D: .
V: TRBV29-1
size: .
J: TRBJ2-5